The 28 T cell receptor beta chains reported below all come from one sample, sequenced in a study of blood T cells in healthy people across ages. Then a second PCR, running roughly 7 to 12 cycles, was carried out with a sample-barcoded 5' primer and a J-beta primer mix. TCRdb ran MiXCR on the 5' RACE reads and lists one entry per CDR3 protein. Here the sample spans about 640,000 distinct CDR3 sequences, about 30% being singletons. Sequenced sample: blood. The origin of the receptors is a woman at least 80 years old in good health.

The J gene is TRBJ2-2, the V gene TRBV7-8, with D uncertain. V was shortened by 1 base and J by 7 bases, with 7 bases between the two germline ends. In germline, CDR1 is SGHVS, CDR2 FQNEAQ. This CDR3 is 13 amino acids long. The CDR3 DNA reads as TGTGCCAGCAGCTTAGTAGCAATCGGGGAGCTGTTTTTT. This translates into CASSLVAIGELFF.

The gene calls are TRBV5-1 and TRBJ1-6; 7 bases agree with TRBD1. This CDR3 has 15 residues. V trimming: 3 bases; J trimming: 8 bases; junction bases outside the gene matches: 8. Germline CDR1 and CDR2: SGHRS and YFSETQ. CDR3 residues: CASSSGQAADSPLHF. The DNA for the CDR3 is TGCGCCAGCAGCTCTGGACAGGCGGCGGATTCACCCCTCCACTTT.

This clonotype was seen a handful of times. A much more abundant neighbour one base away suggests this may be a read error. V and J are TRBV30 and TRBJ2-1; D may match TRBD1 or TRBD2 (5 bases each). The CDR3 has 15 residues. Germline CDR1 reads GTSNPN; CDR2 reads SVGIG (reference sequence). Between the trimmed V and J ends, which lost 1 base and 4 bases, there was a span of 14 bases. The CDR3 spells CAWSARGRSYNEQFF. The CDR3 DNA sequence: TGTGCCTGGAGTGCACGGGGCAGGAGTTACAATGAGCAGTTCTTC. Full variable domain (missing parts from reference TRBV30 and TRBJ2-1): SQTIHQWPATLVQPVGSPLSLECTVEGTSNPNLYWYRQAAGRGLQLLFYSVGIGQISSEVPQNLSASRPQDRQFILSSKKLLLSDSGFYLCAWSARGRSYNEQFFGPGTRLTVL.

This clonotype was seen more than once but under ten times. The gene calls are TRBV5-1 and TRBJ2-3; D possibly matches TRBD1 or TRBD2 (5 bases each). The CDR3 consists of 14 residues. V lost 2 bases, J lost 5 bases, and 12 bases lay in between. The germline V gene encodes CDR1 SGHRS and CDR2 YFSETQ. CDR3: CASSLQDSGDTQYF. Here the CDR3 DNA reads TGCGCCAGCAGCTTACAGGACTCGGGAGATACGCAGTATTTT.

This clonotype came up a few times. The V gene is TRBV6-1, the J gene TRBJ1-1, with a weak D call TRBD1 (5 bases). V lost 4 bases to trimming and J lost 4 bases, with 7 bases between them. The CDR3 covers 12 residues. The germline CDR1 and CDR2 sequences are MNHNS and SASEGT. The DNA for the CDR3 is TGTGCCAGCAGTGGCAGGGCCACTGAAGCTTTCTTT. Protein: CASSGRATEAFF.

This clonotype was seen ten or more times. A much larger clone is a single base away; this may be a read error. The chain has TRBV5-1 and TRBJ2-5; D is uncertain. With 0 bases removed from V and 11 bases from J, the gap between germline ends came to 17 bases. Germline V gene sequence: CDR1 SGHRS, CDR2 YFSETQ. CDR3 length: 14 amino acids. In nucleotides, the CDR3 is TGCGCCAGCAGCTTGGCCCCGGTAGGGAATGAGCAGTACTTC. Its translation: CASSLAPVGNEQYF.

In regard to this clonotype: A much larger clone differs from this one at a single base, so this may be a read error. The gene calls are TRBV10-3 and TRBJ1-5; D is perhaps TRBD1 (5 bases). CDR3 size: 18 residues. The germline V gene has CDR1 ENHRY and CDR2 SYGVKD. CDR3 sequence reads: CAISEPRPGTNSNQPRHF. The CDR3 DNA reads TGTGCCATCAGTGAGCCCCGCCCAGGGACTAATAGCAATCAGCCCCGGCATTTT.

The DNA of the CDR3 is TGCGCCAGCAGCAAGGACGCAAAGACAAACTATGGCTACACCTTC. Amino acid sequence: CASSKDAKTNYGYTF. J is TRBJ1-2 and V is TRBV5-1, with D uncertain. Trimming pared 4 bases from V and 2 bases from J, leaving 15 bases between. Germline CDR1 SGHRS, CDR2 YFSETQ. This CDR3 contains 15 residues.

This clonotype was seen many times. This chain uses TRBV7-2 with TRBJ2-1; D ambiguous. The CDR3 loop spans 15 amino acids. The germline V and J ends were trimmed by 1 base and 2 bases, with 9 bases remaining between them. The V gene's germline CDR1 is SGHTA and CDR2 FQGNSA. The CDR3, as DNA: TGTGCCAGCAGCTTAGGAGGCACAGCCTACAATGAGCAGTTCTTC. Translation: CASSLGGTAYNEQFF. Full variable domain (missing parts from reference TRBV7-2 and TRBJ2-1): GAGVSQSPSNKVTEKGKDVELRCDPISGHTALYWYRQSLGQGLEFLIYFQGNSAPDKSGLPSDRFSAERTGGSVSTLTIQRTQQEDSAVYLCASSLGGTAYNEQFFGPGTRLTVL.

The V call is TRBV20-1, the J call TRBJ2-3; no clear D gene. Trimming pared 1 base from V and 2 bases from J, leaving 13 bases between. Germline V lookup: CDR1 DFQATT, CDR2 SNEGSKA (reference sequence). CDR3 length: 15 residues. For the CDR3, the DNA is TGCAGTGCTAGAGGACGGCCTGACTCCACAGATACGCAGTATTTT. Translation: CSARGRPDSTDTQYF.

V usage is TRBV6-2 or TRBV6-3 and J usage is TRBJ1-5; TRBD1 matches at 7 bases. Germline assignment: CDR1 MNHEY and CDR2 SVGEGT. The CDR3 has 14 residues. After removal of 5 bases from V and 6 bases from J, the junction contained 7 bases not matched to a gene. CDR3 protein: CASSTGRGIQPQHF. DNA of the CDR3: TGTGCCAGCAGTACGGGCAGGGGGATTCAGCCCCAGCATTTT.

The chain has TRBV19 and TRBJ1-4; 7 nucleotides match TRBD1. After removal of 6 bases from V and 2 bases from J, the junction contained 3 bases not matched to a gene. Germline-derived CDR1 and CDR2 are LNHDA and SQIVND (reference sequence). The CDR3 has 14 amino acids. CDR3 loop: CASRVGQTNEKLFF. Written as DNA, the CDR3 is TGTGCCAGTAGAGTGGGACAGACTAATGAAAAACTGTTTTTT.

For this clonotype: An end of the junction does not agree with germline; a read error may underlie this. V gene TRBV18 combines with J gene TRBJ1-5, with D uncertain. The germline gives CDR1 KGHSH, CDR2 LQKENI. This CDR3 region has 15 residues. This CDR3 reads CASSPRRNSNQPQNF. The CDR3 nucleotides are TGTGCCAGCTCACCGAGGAGGAATAGCAATCAGCCCCAGAATTTT.

This clonotype was observed many times. The chain combines TRBV30 with TRBJ2-7; D remains ambiguous. Trimming removed 0 bases from V and 4 bases from J, with 7 bases in between. The germline gives CDR1 GTSNPN, CDR2 SVGIG (reference sequence). The CDR3 runs 12 residues. The CDR3 protein is CAWSVVQYEQYF. Here the CDR3 DNA reads TGTGCCTGGAGTGTAGTACAGTACGAGCAGTACTTC. Looking up the rest from reference TRBV30 and TRBJ2-7 gives the full variable domain: SQTIHQWPATLVQPVGSPLSLECTVEGTSNPNLYWYRQAAGRGLQLLFYSVGIGQISSEVPQNLSASRPQDRQFILSSKKLLLSDSGFYLCAWSVVQYEQYFGPGTRLTVT.

This clonotype occurred a few times. A much larger clone differs by one base, so this may be a read error. The chain employs TRBV4-2 and TRBJ2-5; 11 nucleotides line up with TRBD2. CDR1 and CDR2 from the germline V gene are LGHNA and YNFKEQ. This CDR3 is 16 amino acids long. The trim removed 0 bases at V and 6 bases at J, leaving 6 bases unmatched. CDR3 residues: CASSQEATSGAKTQYF. CDR3 in DNA: TGTGCCAGCAGCCAAGAGGCGACTAGCGGGGCAAAGACCCAGTACTTC.

In this sample, this clonotype turned up many times. The chain is built from TRBV3-1 and TRBJ2-5, with D perhaps TRBD1 or TRBD2 (5 bases each). V was pared by 4 bases and J by 5 bases, with 14 bases between. The CDR3 has 14 residues. Germline CDR1 and CDR2: LGHDT and YNNKEL (reference sequence). The CDR3 DNA follows: TGTGCCAGCAGCCTCAGGGCCGGCGGGGAGACCCAGTACTTC. Encoded protein: CASSLRAGGETQYF.

This chain uses TRBV3-1 with TRBJ2-7; no definite D call. Germline V gives CDR1 LGHDT, CDR2 YNNKEL (reference sequence). V lost 4 bases and J lost 2, with 12 bases in between. The CDR3 is 14 residues long. The DNA for the CDR3 is TGTGCCAGCAGCCCGCCACCGACCCCCTACGAGCAGTACTTC. It yields the protein CASSPPPTPYEQYF.

This clonotype was recorded at least ten times. The chain has TRBV5-5 and TRBJ1-5; a possible D gene is TRBD1 (5 bases). The V gene lost 4 bases and the J gene lost 2 bases, with 13 bases spanning the gap. Germline V CDR1 and CDR2: SGHKS, YYEKEE (reference sequence). The CDR3 covers 15 residues. The CDR3 nucleotides are TGTGCCAGCAGCCGCCAGGGAATGGGCAATCAGCCCCAGCATTTT. Translating gives CASSRQGMGNQPQHF. The variable domain in full, completed from reference TRBV5-5 and TRBJ1-5, reads DAGVTQSPTHLIKTRGQQVTLRCSPISGHKSVSWYQQVLGQGPQFIFQYYEKEERGRGNFPDRFSARQFPNYSSELNVNALLLGDSALYLCASSRQGMGNQPQHFGDGTRLSIL.

Turning to this clonotype: Just one base apart from a much larger clone, this may be a read error. The V and J genes are TRBV15 and TRBJ2-5, with D hard to call. The J call may be mistaken, given a closer DNA end match to TRBJ2-7. Germline assignment: CDR1 LNHNV and CDR2 YYDKDF (reference sequence). This CDR3 region has 13 residues. The CDR3 DNA reads as TGTGCCACCAGCAGAGATCGAGGTTTCGAGCAGTACTTC. It yields the protein CATSRDRGFEQYF.

This clonotype was found many times. The chain couples TRBV6-2 or TRBV6-3 to TRBJ2-3; 9 bases match TRBD2. CDR3 length: 17 amino acids. Germline V gives CDR1 MNHEY, CDR2 SVGEGT. Trimming removed 4 bases from V and 2 bases from J; junction bases left unmatched: 10. The CDR3 DNA reads TGTGCCAGCAGTTCCACCCAGCGGGGGGCTCTCACAGATACGCAGTATTTT. This translates into CASSSTQRGALTDTQYF.

In its sample, this clonotype was seen once. A much larger clone differs from this one at a single base, so this may be a read error. The CDR3 reads CASSQGGGYNEQYF. The DNA of the CDR3 is TGTGCCAGCAGCCAGGGGGGCGGGTACAATGAGCAGTACTTC. J is TRBJ2-1 and V is TRBV4-2; D may correspond to TRBD1 or TRBD2 (6 bases each). With the DNA end fitting TRBJ2-7 better, the J assignment may be wrong. The CDR3 totals 14 residues. Germline V gene sequence: CDR1 LGHNA, CDR2 YNFKEQ.

This clonotype has at least ten counts. For the CDR3, the DNA is TGCAGTGCTAGCGGGACAGCTAGCGCCTACGAGCAGTACTTC. As protein: CSASGTASAYEQYF. This rearrangement joins TRBV20-1 to TRBJ2-7; perhaps TRBD1 as D (7 bases). This CDR3 spans 14 amino acids. Germline loops: CDR1 DFQATT, CDR2 SNEGSKA (reference sequence). Trimming shortened V by 3 bases and J by 2 bases, and 14 bases separated the two germline ends.

Regarding this clonotype: Just one base apart from a much larger clone, this may be a read error. The CDR3 loop is CASGAGQGSNMQFF. CDR3 nucleotides: TGTGCCAGCGGCGCCGGACAGGGGTCGAACATGCAGTTCTTC. The V and J genes are TRBV9 and TRBJ2-1; 9 positions match TRBD1. This CDR3 has 14 residues. CDR1 is SGDLS, CDR2 YYNGEE, per germline. V gave up 7 bases and J gave up 12 bases; unmatched junction bases: 14.

This clonotype was seen more than once but under ten times. The chain is built from TRBV12-3 or TRBV12-4 and TRBJ1-2, with D maybe TRBD1 (5 bases). The CDR3 extends over 14 amino acids. Deletions cut 7 bases from V and 2 bases from J, with 14 bases between. The CDR3 sequence: CASTETGRNYGYTF. The CDR3 nucleotides are TGTGCCAGCACCGAAACGGGGCGAAACTATGGCTACACCTTC.

V is TRBV29-1 and J is TRBJ2-1; a weak D match, TRBD1 (7 bases). This CDR3 is 14 amino acids long. Deletions cut 4 bases from V and 2 bases from J, with 12 bases between. Germline CDR1 reads SQVTM; CDR2 reads ANQGSEA. The CDR3 coding sequence is TGCAGCGTTGCGGAGGGGGCAGCCTACAATGAGCAGTTCTTC. Its translation: CSVAEGAAYNEQFF.

This clonotype was seen ten or more times. V gene TRBV20-1 combines with J gene TRBJ1-2; no definite D call. The length of the CDR3 is 11 residues. Trimming took off 5 bases at V and 8 bases at J, with 12 bases between the two ends. Germline CDR1 reads DFQATT; CDR2 reads SNEGSKA (reference sequence). The CDR3: CSASALGGYTF. The CDR3, as DNA: TGCAGTGCTTCCGCATTGGGCGGCTACACCTTC.

This clonotype was counted only a few times. A read error may explain this, as a much larger clone is one base away. V gene TRBV10-3 combines with J gene TRBJ2-7, with D tentatively TRBD2 (6 bases). The CDR3 is 15 residues long. Germline assignment: CDR1 ENHRY and CDR2 SYGVKD. Deletions cut 3 bases from V and 10 bases from J, with 22 bases between. In nucleotides, the CDR3 is TGTGCCATCAGTGATTCCCAGGGACTCCAAGAGGCCCAGTACTTC. It yields the protein CAISDSQGLQEAQYF.

This clonotype was seen at least ten times. J is TRBJ1-1 and V is TRBV7-9; no clear D gene. This CDR3 is built from 14 residues. Germline V gene sequence: CDR1 SEHNR, CDR2 FQNEAQ (reference sequence). The ends were cut back, 6 bases at V and 4 bases at J, with 15 bases in the middle. The CDR3 DNA follows: TGTGCCAGCAGTCCACCACTCCTGGGCACTGAAGCTTTCTTT. This translates into CASSPPLLGTEAFF. Full variable domain (remainder filled in from reference TRBV7-9 and TRBJ1-1): DTGVSQNPRHKITKRGQNVTFRCDPISEHNRLYWYRQTLGQGPEFLTYFQNEAQLEKSRLLSDRFSAERPKGSFSTLEIQRTEQGDSAMYLCASSPPLLGTEAFFGQGTRLTVV.